Listed below are T cell receptor beta chains from one sample, sequenced in a study of blood T cell repertoires in COVID-19. Clones were read by immunoSEQ multiplex PCR, and TCRdb kept only the in-frame ones, dropping some. Of a few hundred thousand clones in the sample, around 81% were seen once. Source material: peripheral blood. These receptors originate from a young man who had recovered from COVID-19. Both conserved end residues are part of each CDR3. The D gene is left open where the match is weak. Rows may omit the clone size; those that give it use once, few, many or a size class.

v_gene	j_gene	abundance	d_gene	CDR3nt	CDR3aa
TRBV2	TRBJ1-6	.	TRBD1	TGTGCCAGCAGGGCGGGACAGAGTAATTCACCCCTCCACTTT	CASRAGQSNSPLHF
TRBV5-6	TRBJ1-1	.	.	TGTGCCAGCAGCCGCCGCGGGGGGGCAGCTGAAGCTTTCTTT	CASSRRGGAAEAFF
TRBV19	TRBJ2-5	many	.	TGTGCCAGTAGTATGGGGGAGGCTCCCCTCCGGGAGACCCAGTACTTC	CASSMGEAPLRETQYF
TRBV10-3	TRBJ1-2	.	TRBD1	TGTGCCATCAGTAAAGGACAGGGGGGTTCTTATGGCTACACCTTC	CAISKGQGGSYGYTF
TRBV6-6	TRBJ2-5	.	TRBD2	TGTGCCAGCAGTCGCATACTAGCGGGGAGCCAAGAGACCCAGTACTTC	CASSRILAGSQETQYF
TRBV28	TRBJ1-1	.	.	TGTGCCAGTGGGAGGGGACTCCCCTTTCCAACAGGTGAAGCTTTCTTT	CASGRGLPFPTGEAFF
TRBV27	TRBJ1-6	once	.	TGTGCCAGCAGTACGGACACCAATTATAATTCACCCCTCCACTTT	CASSTDTNYNSPLHF
TRBV10-1	TRBJ1-4	.	TRBD1	TGCGCCAGCAGCCCGACAGGGAATGAAAAACTGTTTTTT	CASSPTGNEKLFF
TRBV6-1	TRBJ2-7	.	.	TGTGCCAGCAGTGAACATGAAGGGGATTCAACCTACGAGCAGTACTTC	CASSEHEGDSTYEQYF
TRBV2	TRBJ2-1	.	.	TGTGCCAGCAGTGTTGCGGGGGCCCCCAATGAGCAGTTCTTC	CASSVAGAPNEQFF
TRBV6-1	TRBJ2-2	once	.	TGTGCCAGCAGTGACAACCGGGGAACCGGGGAGCTGTTTTTT	CASSDNRGTGELFF
TRBV11-2	TRBJ2-3	.	TRBD2	TGTGCCAGCAGCTTAATCGAGCGGGGGGGCCGGGAAGATACGCAGTATTTT	CASSLIERGGREDTQYF
TRBV6-5	TRBJ2-1	.	.	TGTGCCAGCAGTTACACTACCCCGGGTAATAATGAGCAGTTCTTC	CASSYTTPGNNEQFF
TRBV28	TRBJ1-6	.	.	TGTGCCAGCAGTATAATACAAAGAAATTCACCCCTCCACTTT	CASSIIQRNSPLHF
TRBV12-5	TRBJ2-3	.	.	TGTGCTAGTGATCCGGGACATACTAGCACAGATACGCAGTATTTT	CASDPGHTSTDTQYF
TRBV5-8	TRBJ1-5	.	TRBD1	TGTGCCAGCAGCTGGGGACAGGGTGATCAGCCCCAGCATTTT	CASSWGQGDQPQHF
TRBV7-2	TRBJ1-6	once	.	TGTGCCAGCAGCTCTAAGGCAGGGCCCAATTCACCCCTCCACTTT	CASSSKAGPNSPLHF
TRBV5-5	TRBJ1-2	once	TRBD1	TGTGCCAGCAGGGGACAGGGAGGCTATGGCTACACCTTC	CASRGQGGYGYTF
TRBV6-5	TRBJ1-2	once	TRBD1	TGTGCCAGCCTAAAAAGGGGACAGATATATGGCTACACCTTC	CASLKRGQIYGYTF
TRBV5-1	TRBJ2-1	few	TRBD1	TGCGCCAGCAGCTTGCTGGGACAGAACAATGAGCAGTTCTTC	CASSLLGQNNEQFF
TRBV18	TRBJ2-5	.	.	TGTGCCAGCTCTCAGGGGAACCAAGAGACCCAGTACTTC	CASSQGNQETQYF
TRBV28	TRBJ2-5	.	.	TGTGCCAGCAGTTTACGTGGGGGCCCAGAGACCCAGTACTTC	CASSLRGGPETQYF
TRBV21-1	TRBJ2-5	.	.	TGTGCCAGCAGCAAAGCGGCTAGGAAAGAGACCCAGTACTTC	CASSKAARKETQYF
TRBV5-1	TRBJ2-5	few	.	TGCGCCAGCAGCTTGGGGATTGATGCCAGCAGGGGGACCCAGTACTTC	CASSLGIDASRGTQYF
TRBV5-1	TRBJ2-2	.	.	TGCGCCAGCAGCTCTTTCGGGAACACCGGGGAGCTGTTTTTT	CASSSFGNTGELFF
TRBV7-9	TRBJ2-1	.	TRBD1	TGTGCCAGCAGCCTTCTCCGGGACAGGGATTACAATGAGCAGTTCTTC	CASSLLRDRDYNEQFF
TRBV11-2	TRBJ1-4	once	.	TGTGCCAGCAGAATAGAGGCTTGTCGGGGGGAAGAAAAACTGTTTTTT	CASRIEACRGEEKLFF
TRBV12-3/TRBV12-4	TRBJ1-6	.	.	TGTGCCAGCACCTCTAGGGGCAATTCACCCCTCCACTTT	CASTSRGNSPLHF
TRBV19	TRBJ2-2	.	TRBD2	TGTGCCAGTACAGGGGTAGCGGGGGCCGGGGAGCTGTTTTTT	CASTGVAGAGELFF
TRBV5-4	TRBJ1-3	.	TRBD1	TGTGCCAGCAGCTCGGGACAGGGCTCTGGAAACACCATATATTTT	CASSSGQGSGNTIYF
TRBV28	TRBJ2-1	.	TRBD2	TGTGCCAGCAGCCCCGGACTAGCGGGGAGCAATGAGCAGTTCTTC	CASSPGLAGSNEQFF
TRBV7-8	TRBJ1-5	once	.	TGTGCCAGCAGCGCAGGGATAGGGGCCAATCAGCCCCAGCATTTT	CASSAGIGANQPQHF
TRBV6-4	TRBJ2-5	.	TRBD1	TGTGCCAGCAGAGACAGGGGGCTAGGTCCTGTCTTTGGAGAGACCCAGTACTTC	CASRDRGLGPVFGETQYF
TRBV5-1	TRBJ1-6	.	.	TGCGCCAGCAGCATCTCTTTCGGGGTCGGTTCACCCCTCCACTTT	CASSISFGVGSPLHF
TRBV6-5	TRBJ1-2	few	TRBD1	TGTGCCAGCAGGACCGGGACAGGGGATAACTATGGCTACACCTTC	CASRTGTGDNYGYTF
TRBV5-1	TRBJ1-1	once	.	TGCGCCAGCAGCTTGGACGGTCGCCTGAACACTGAAGCTTTCTTT	CASSLDGRLNTEAFF